This T cell receptor (beta chain) was sequenced in a study of technical replicates of blood from a few donors. TCRdb's table, derived via immunoSEQ multiplex PCR, lists solely in-frame clones and lacks some. Here the sample spans roughly 15,000 clones, 80% to 85% being singletons. The sample consisted of PBMCs. This clonotype originated in a human donor in good health.

As DNA, the CDR3 is TGCGCCAGCAGCCTAAACCCTAGCGTCTCCTACAATGAGCAGTTCTTC. It is translated as CASSLNPSVSYNEQFF. V and J are TRBV5-1 and TRBJ2-1, with D possibly matching TRBD2 (6 bases). Trimming shortened V by 4 bases and J by 0 bases, and 14 bases separated the two germline ends. Germline V gene data show CDR1 as SGHRS and CDR2 as YFSETQ. This CDR3 comprises 16 residues.